This T cell receptor (beta chain) was sequenced during a study of cytotoxic CD8 clonotypes in ibrutinib-treated CLL. Study as a whole: It was after a median 12 months of treatment, range 6 to 36, that response samples were taken. Study-wide points: Having risen at ibrutinib response, clonality had fallen back toward baseline by progression. Public clonotypes were uncommon and contracted or stayed stable on treatment.

The method was immunoSEQ multiplex PCR; TCRdb's version includes in-frame clones alone and lacks a portion of them. Of over 130,000 clones in the sample, around 80% were seen once. On this clone itself: Its antigen is unknown.

This clonotype was sampled from a human donor with chronic lymphocytic leukemia. The starting material was PBMCs, obtained after 36 months of ibrutinib treatment.

The CDR3 here is CAWSREGIVLVETQYF. DNA of the CDR3: TGTGCCTGGAGTAGGGAAGGGATAGTCTTGGTAGAGACCCAGTACTTC. This rearrangement joins TRBV30 to TRBJ2-5; unclear D gene. The germline V gene has CDR1 GTSNPN and CDR2 SVGIG (reference sequence). Trimming left V 2 bases short and J 4 bases short, with 20 bases between. This CDR3 region has 16 residues.